This T cell receptor (beta chain) was identified during a study of OX40 agonist ivuxolimab in advanced cancers. Regarding the study as a whole: Antigen specificity was not determined for the expanded peripheral T cells. Dosing at 0.1 to 3.0 mg/kg was accompanied by clonal expansion of CD4+ and CD8+ blood T cells by week 6.

Notes on this clone: Its matching antigen is unknown.

Germline V gene lookup returns CDR1 SGHRS and CDR2 YFSETQ. This CDR3 region has 16 residues. V shed 3 bases, J shed 0 bases, and the junction held 5 bases outside the gene matches. The repertoire was sequenced with immunoSEQ multiplex PCR; TCRdb's copy has only in-frame clones and lacks some. Of roughly 62,000 clones in the sample, 80% to 90% were seen once. This receptor was identified in an adult with an advanced solid tumor such as melanoma, head and neck, liver or kidney cancer. The source was CD4+ or CD8+ T cells sorted from blood, collected in a trial of the OX40 agonist ivuxolimab. The rearrangement uses TRBV5-1 and TRBJ2-5; 10 bases agree with TRBD2. The CDR3 DNA reads as TGCGCCAGCAGCTCAGGACTAGCGGCGTACCAAGAGACCCAGTACTTC. Translated, it gives CASSSGLAAYQETQYF.